The 29 T cell receptor beta chains reported below all come from one sample, sequenced in a study of vaccination effects on CD4 cells after COVID-19. Assay used: immunoSEQ multiplex PCR; TCRdb lists only in-frame clones, some missing. The sample has about 45,000 clones; more than 60% are singletons. Antigens of these TCRs are unknown. Antigen-specific CD4+ T cells were expanded (with viral peptide pools) by the ViraFEST assay ahead of sequencing. CD4+ T cells were isolated after less than 13 days of culture. Confirmation by PCR established that the person had SARS-CoV-2 infection between March and December 2020. Sequenced material: CD4+ T cells from PBMCs cultured with a peptide pool, taken before COVID-19 vaccination. The receptors were sampled from a human donor who had a prior SARS-CoV-2 infection.

This clone was observed a handful of times. V is TRBV3-1 (or the pseudogene TRBV3-2) and J is TRBJ1-2, with TRBD1 as a possible D gene (6 bases). This CDR3 region has 16 residues. Per germline, CDR1 LGHDT and CDR2 YNNKEL (reference sequence). Trimming shortened V by 2 bases and J by 8 bases, and 21 bases separated the two germline ends. The CDR3 is CASSQPQGTGGEGYTF. DNA for the CDR3: TGTGCCAGCAGCCAACCACAGGGAACTGGGGGAGAGGGCTACACCTTC.

This rearrangement joins TRBV5-1 to TRBJ1-5, with 7 bases aligning to TRBD1. With V trimmed by 0 bases and J by 7 bases, 19 bases remained unmatched. This CDR3 has 19 residues. Germline values: CDR1 SGHRS, CDR2 YFSETQ. The CDR3 protein is CASSLATRSISRGCQPQHF. DNA of the CDR3: TGCGCCAGCAGCTTGGCTACGAGGTCTATAAGCAGGGGGTGCCAGCCCCAGCATTTT.

The chain couples TRBV2 to TRBJ2-7; 9 nucleotides line up with TRBD2. V trimming: 7 bases; J trimming: 3 bases; junction bases outside the gene matches: 4. Per germline, CDR1 SNHLY and CDR2 FYNNEI. The CDR3 runs to 13 residues. The CDR3 loop is CASKVTSGYEQYF. CDR3 nucleotides: TGTGCCAGCAAGGTGACTAGCGGCTACGAGCAGTACTTC.

The rearrangement uses TRBV5-1 and TRBJ2-7; D perhaps matches TRBD1 (6 bases). Germline CDR1 and CDR2: SGHRS and YFSETQ. V lost 4 bases to trimming and J lost 6 bases, with 17 bases between them. This CDR3 has 14 residues. CDR3 sequence reads: CASSPGTMGAEQYF. The CDR3 bases are TGCGCCAGCAGCCCCGGGACAATGGGCGCCGAGCAGTACTTC. Based on the CDR3 plus reference TRBV5-1 and TRBJ2-7, the full variable domain is KAGVTQTPRYLIKTRGQQVTLSCSPISGHRSVSWYQQTPGQGLQFLFEYFSETQRNKGNFPGRFSGRQFSNSRSEMNVSTLELGDSALYLCASSPGTMGAEQYFGPGTRLTVT.

The V and J genes are TRBV19 and TRBJ2-1; 11 positions agree with TRBD2. From germline, CDR1 is LNHDA and CDR2 SQIVND (reference sequence). Trimming removed 4 bases from V and 0 bases from J; junction bases left unmatched: 2. The CDR3 is made up of 16 amino acids. The CDR3 spells CASSRTSGGSYNEQFF. Here the CDR3 DNA reads TGTGCCAGTAGTAGAACTAGCGGGGGCTCCTACAATGAGCAGTTCTTC.

J is TRBJ2-7 and V is TRBV11-2; 7 nucleotides line up with TRBD1. This CDR3 has 14 residues. Germline V gene data show CDR1 as SGHAT and CDR2 as FQNNGV. V shed 1 base and J 4 bases; nucleotides not matched to a gene: 4. The CDR3 reads CASSLVVTGYEQYF. DNA for the CDR3: TGTGCCAGCAGCTTAGTAGTGACAGGGTACGAGCAGTACTTC.

This clone was detected once. V is TRBV9 and J is TRBJ1-5, with 9 bases that match TRBD1. Germline V gene lookup returns CDR1 SGDLS and CDR2 YYNGEE. The CDR3 consists of 14 residues. V lost 2 bases and J lost 8; bases outside the gene matches: 5. The CDR3, as DNA: TGTGCCAGCAGCGTTTGGACAGGGGTGGAGCCCCAGCATTTT. This encodes CASSVWTGVEPQHF. Drawing the rest from reference TRBV9 and TRBJ1-5, the complete variable domain is DSGVTQTPKHLITATGQRVTLRCSPRSGDLSVYWYQQSLDQGLQFLIQYYNGEERAKGNILERFSAQQFPDLHSELNLSSLELGDSALYFCASSVWTGVEPQHFGDGTRLSIL.

The V and J genes are TRBV18 and TRBJ2-3; 7 nucleotides line up with TRBD2. J gave up 2 bases and V 0 bases, and 5 bases lay outside the gene matches. The CDR3 has 16 residues. Looked up from germline, CDR1 is KGHSH and CDR2 is LQKENI. CDR3 coding DNA: TGTGCCAGCTCACCACCTTCTAGCGGATTCACAGATACGCAGTATTTT. It yields the protein CASSPPSSGFTDTQYF.

This clone was seen just once. This chain joins TRBV29-1 and TRBJ2-7; D ambiguous. CDR3 length: 15 amino acids. Germline V gene sequence: CDR1 SQVTM, CDR2 ANQGSEA. V dropped 7 bases and J dropped 2 bases, with 21 bases sitting between them. Here the CDR3 reads CSELETGRLTYEQYF. The CDR3, as DNA: TGCAGCGAATTGGAAACCGGACGGTTGACCTACGAGCAGTACTTC.

A few counts support this clone. V usage is TRBV6-5 and J usage is TRBJ2-2; 7 nucleotides match TRBD1. The CDR3 spans 15 residues. The V and J ends lost 0 bases and 6 bases, in that order; junction bases with no gene match: 4. Germline V gives CDR1 MNHEY, CDR2 SVGAGI. The chain's CDR3 is CASSYSQGWAGELFF. CDR3 nucleotides: TGTGCCAGCAGTTACTCACAGGGGTGGGCCGGGGAGCTGTTTTTT.

This clone was found a few times. The gene calls are TRBV7-2 and TRBJ2-3, with a tentative D call TRBD2 (5 bases). V was trimmed by 1 base and J by 2 bases, leaving 7 bases between them. The CDR3 has 14 residues. CDR1 is SGHTA and CDR2 is FQGNSA in the germline V gene. CDR3 sequence (DNA): TGTGCCAGCAGCTTAGACGGGAACACAGATACGCAGTATTTT. It encodes CASSLDGNTDTQYF.

V and J are TRBV5-1 and TRBJ2-1; 15 nucleotides agree with TRBD2. Germline V gives CDR1 SGHRS, CDR2 YFSETQ. With 4 bases clipped from V and 7 bases from J, the junction kept 12 bases outside the gene matches. The CDR3 spans 18 residues. The CDR3 sequence: CASSPGLAGGPGINEQFF. The CDR3 DNA is TGCGCCAGCAGCCCAGGACTAGCGGGAGGGCCTGGAATAAATGAGCAGTTCTTC. Supplemented by reference TRBV5-1 and TRBJ2-1, the full variable domain reads KAGVTQTPRYLIKTRGQQVTLSCSPISGHRSVSWYQQTPGQGLQFLFEYFSETQRNKGNFPGRFSGRQFSNSRSEMNVSTLELGDSALYLCASSPGLAGGPGINEQFFGPGTRLTVL.

The rearrangement uses TRBV5-1 and TRBJ2-7, with TRBD2 as a possible D gene (5 bases). The CDR3 spans 14 residues. CDR1 and CDR2 from the germline V gene are SGHRS and YFSETQ. V was clipped by 4 bases and J by 0 bases, with 11 bases between them. CDR3 residues: CASSPTTGSYEQYF. In nucleotides, the CDR3 is TGCGCCAGCAGCCCGACTACTGGCTCCTACGAGCAGTACTTC.

This clone is a singleton in its sample. V is TRBV19 and J is TRBJ1-6; D perhaps matches TRBD1 (6 bases). The CDR3 sequence is 16 residues long. V was shortened by 3 bases and J by 4 bases, with 13 bases between the two germline ends. CDR1 is LNHDA, CDR2 SQIVND, per germline (reference sequence). CDR3 in amino acids: CASSIMGAPYNSPLHF. The CDR3 coding sequence is TGTGCCAGTAGTATTATGGGGGCGCCTTATAATTCACCCCTCCACTTT.

This chain links TRBV3-1 (or the pseudogene TRBV3-2) with TRBJ2-3, with TRBD2 identical over 7 bases. Germline V gene sequence: CDR1 LGHDT, CDR2 YNNKEL (reference sequence). The CDR3 runs 17 residues. The trim removed 0 bases at V and 4 bases at J, leaving 10 bases unmatched. CDR3 amino acids: CASSQDRGGRASDTQYF. In DNA, the CDR3 is TGTGCCAGCAGCCAAGATCGCGGCGGGAGAGCGTCAGATACGCAGTATTTT.

This clone was seen just once. The CDR3 loop is CASSQIGRTEADTQYF. The CDR3 DNA sequence: TGTGCCAGCAGCCAGATAGGACGTACAGAGGCAGATACGCAGTATTTT. The chain employs TRBV14 and TRBJ2-3; D gene ambiguous. This CDR3 region has 16 residues. CDR1 SGHDN and CDR2 FVKESK come from the germline V gene. The V end lost 3 bases, the J end lost 4 bases, and 17 bases lay between the germline ends.

This chain joins TRBV7-9 and TRBJ1-1; D gene unclear. In germline, CDR1 is SEHNR, CDR2 FQNEAQ (reference sequence). V gave up 5 bases and J gave up 0 bases, with 19 bases separating them. There are 17 residues in the CDR3. This CDR3 reads CASSPNPGRSMNTEAFF. The DNA of the CDR3 is TGTGCCAGCAGCCCTAACCCCGGACGTTCTATGAACACTGAAGCTTTCTTT. Combining the CDR3 with reference TRBV7-9 and TRBJ1-1 gives the whole variable domain DTGVSQNPRHKITKRGQNVTFRCDPISEHNRLYWYRQTLGQGPEFLTYFQNEAQLEKSRLLSDRFSAERPKGSFSTLEIQRTEQGDSAMYLCASSPNPGRSMNTEAFFGQGTRLTVV.

V gene TRBV2 combines with J gene TRBJ2-7; a possible D gene is TRBD1 (6 bases). Per germline, CDR1 SNHLY and CDR2 FYNNEI. V was clipped by 3 bases and J by 3 bases, with 12 bases between them. The CDR3 length is 14 residues. CDR3 coding DNA: TGTGCCAGCAGTGACCAGGGGAACCTCTACGAGCAGTACTTC. It yields the protein CASSDQGNLYEQYF.

V and J are TRBV27 and TRBJ2-1, with 10 bases matching TRBD2. Germline-derived CDR1 and CDR2 are MNHEY and SMNVEV (reference sequence). The CDR3 loop spans 14 amino acids. Germline trimming cut 7 bases from V and 5 bases from J; bases unmatched to any gene: 5. Here the CDR3 reads CASIRTSGNNEQFF. CDR3 bases: TGTGCCAGCATTAGGACTAGCGGTAACAATGAGCAGTTCTTC.

The gene calls are TRBV2 and TRBJ2-5; D is possibly TRBD1 (5 bases). Deletions cut 7 bases from V and 5 bases from J, with 17 bases between. CDR3 size: 14 residues. CDR1 is SNHLY, CDR2 FYNNEI, per germline. CDR3 sequence (DNA): TGTGCCAGCAAGGCGCAGGGTGTACAGGAGACCCAGTACTTC. Protein sequence: CASKAQGVQETQYF.

In this sample, this clone turned up once. The CDR3 DNA reads as TGTGCCAGCAGCAGGACCGGGACAAGGCTGGACGAGCAGTACTTC. It codes for CASSRTGTRLDEQYF. The chain uses TRBV5-4 and TRBJ2-7; D may be TRBD1 (6 bases). Germline CDR1 reads SGHNT; CDR2 reads YYREEE (reference sequence). V was shortened by 4 bases and J by 5 bases, with 19 bases between the two germline ends. The CDR3 totals 15 residues.

This chain links TRBV3-1 (or the pseudogene TRBV3-2) with TRBJ2-5; D is perhaps TRBD2 (5 bases). This CDR3 has 14 amino acids. The germline V gene encodes CDR1 LGHDT and CDR2 YNNKEL (reference sequence). Trimming cost V 3 bases and J 4 bases, with 12 bases left between them. The chain's CDR3 is CASSHNAGPETQYF. In DNA form, the CDR3 reads TGTGCCAGCAGCCATAACGCGGGTCCAGAGACCCAGTACTTC.

This clone has a count of ten or more. This sequence joins TRBV4-1 and TRBJ2-1; weak D call: TRBD1 (5 bases). The CDR3 extends over 13 amino acids. V lost 8 bases and J lost 9, with 17 bases in between. Per germline, CDR1 MGHRA and CDR2 YSYEKL. CDR3 protein: CASLGPGRSEQFF. In DNA, the CDR3 is TGCGCCAGCCTGGGGCCCGGGCGGAGTGAGCAGTTCTTC.

This clone turned up a few times. The rearrangement uses TRBV3-1 (or the pseudogene TRBV3-2) and TRBJ2-7; the D gene is possibly TRBD1 (5 bases). CDR3 length: 14 amino acids. V was pared by 3 bases and J by 3 bases, with 12 bases between. The V gene's germline CDR1 is LGHDT and CDR2 YNNKEL (reference sequence). For the CDR3, the DNA is TGTGCCAGCAGCCACATCGCAGGGAACTACGAGCAGTACTTC. As protein: CASSHIAGNYEQYF.

The rearrangement joins TRBV7-2 to TRBJ2-7; D gene ambiguous. The CDR3 is made up of 13 amino acids. Per the germline V gene, CDR1 is SGHTA and CDR2 is FQGNSA. The V and J ends lost 2 bases and 3 bases respectively, with 8 bases between them. The CDR3: CASSLTQHYEQYF. As DNA, the CDR3 is TGTGCCAGCAGCTTAACCCAGCACTACGAGCAGTACTTC.

The rearrangement joins TRBV6-1 to TRBJ1-2; 11 bases fit TRBD1. Germline values: CDR1 MNHNS, CDR2 SASEGT. Trimming took 7 bases from V and 2 from J; bases not matched to a gene: 9. This CDR3 is 16 amino acids long. In DNA form, the CDR3 reads TGTGCCAGCACTGACCTTGGGACAGGGGGAAACTATGGCTACACCTTC. Protein: CASTDLGTGGNYGYTF.

This chain connects TRBV2 to TRBJ1-5; D is unresolved. V was cut by 5 bases and J by 4 bases, with 9 bases left in between. Germline CDR1 SNHLY, CDR2 FYNNEI. The CDR3 covers 13 residues. The CDR3 protein is CASSNWANQPQHF. The CDR3, as DNA: TGTGCCAGCAGTAATTGGGCAAATCAGCCCCAGCATTTT.

The chain employs TRBV7-3 and TRBJ2-7, with D perhaps matching TRBD2 (6 bases). The CDR3 covers 18 residues. Germline V CDR1 and CDR2: SGHTA, FQGTGA. The V gene lost 4 bases and the J gene lost 2 bases, with 24 bases spanning the gap. The CDR3 DNA reads TGTGCCAGCAGCTCATACCCCTCGACTTCCGGGACTCCCTACGAGCAGTACTTC. As protein: CASSSYPSTSGTPYEQYF. Using reference TRBV7-3 and TRBJ2-7 for the parts outside the CDR3, the full variable domain is GAGVSQTPSNKVTEKGKYVELRCDPISGHTALYWYRQSLGQGPEFLIYFQGTGAADDSGLPNDRFFAVRPEGSVSTLKIQRTERGDSAVYLCASSSYPSTSGTPYEQYFGPGTRLTVT.

In this sample, this clone turned up a few times. The chain joins TRBV6-4 to TRBJ1-5; D gene uncertain. In germline, CDR1 is MRHNA, CDR2 SNTAGT. This CDR3 is built from 13 residues. Trimming removed 3 bases at V and 4 bases at J, with 7 bases between. The CDR3 DNA follows: TGTGCCAGCAGTGAACCCGGAAATCAGCCCCAGCATTTT. Amino acids: CASSEPGNQPQHF.